This T cell receptor beta chain was sequenced in a study of beta chain features in type 1 diabetes. The wider study: Across the samples, approximately 110,000,000 sorted cells were examined in total.

CDR3 length equals 19 residues. Reverse transcription of all isolated RNA meant that expressed TCRB transcripts were sequenced. Measured with immunoSEQ multiplex PCR; TCRdb has only the in-frame clones, and not every one. Of 130,000 to 150,000 clones in the sample, about 13% were seen once. Whole-study findings and limits: All four CD4+ subsets from Type 1 diabetes patients carried moderately but significantly shorter TCRB CDR3s. The similarity of naive, central memory and Treg TCRB repertoires appeared greater among patients than among healthy donors.

CD45RO/CCR7/CD25/CD127/CD95/CD27 separated CD4+ naive, central memory, regulatory and stem cell-like memory cells by sorting. Details on this clone: The target antigen is unknown.

The chain carries TRBV21-1 and TRBJ2-7; the D segment call TRBD2 is taken from the table without a DNA check. TRBV21-1 constitutes a pseudogene. The sequenced sample consisted of central memory CD4+ T cells from blood. This TCR was recovered from a young man with type 1 diabetes. The CDR3 bases are TGTGCCAGCAGCAAAGCAAGTGTTGCCGGGATAGGCAACTCCTACGAGCAGTACTTC. Its protein product is CASSKASVAGIGNSYEQYF.